This T cell receptor beta chain was sequenced for a study of tumor-infiltrating lymphocytes in localized non-small cell lung cancer. Whole-study results and caveats: Available tissue quantity limited TCR sequencing to a patient subset.

Comment on this clone: Its antigen is still unknown.

TCRdb's table, derived via immunoSEQ multiplex PCR, lists solely in-frame clones and lacks some. The table records roughly 25,000 clones, nearly 70% of them present only once. The CDR3 is made up of 15 amino acids. Germline V gene lookup returns CDR1 SGHRS and CDR2 YFSETQ. V was pared by 0 bases and J by 1 base, with 7 bases between. The rearrangement joins TRBV5-1 to TRBJ2-2; D call uncertain. This TCR came from a human donor with non-small cell lung cancer. Sequenced: lung tumor tissue. CDR3 bases: TGCGCCAGCAGCTTGGTAGCAGAGAACACCGGGGAGCTGTTTTTT. Its protein is CASSLVAENTGELFF.